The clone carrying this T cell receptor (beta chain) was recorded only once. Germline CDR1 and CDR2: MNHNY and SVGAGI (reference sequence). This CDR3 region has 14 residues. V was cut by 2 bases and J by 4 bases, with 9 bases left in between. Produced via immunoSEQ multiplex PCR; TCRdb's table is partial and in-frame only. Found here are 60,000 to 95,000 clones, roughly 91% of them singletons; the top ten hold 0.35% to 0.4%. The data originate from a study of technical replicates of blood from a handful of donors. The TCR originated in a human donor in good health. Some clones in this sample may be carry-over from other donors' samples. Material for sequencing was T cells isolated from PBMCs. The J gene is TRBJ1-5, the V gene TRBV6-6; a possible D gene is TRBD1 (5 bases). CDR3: CASSYRQGNQPQHF. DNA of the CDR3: TGTGCCAGCAGTTACCGCCAGGGAAATCAGCCCCAGCATTTT.